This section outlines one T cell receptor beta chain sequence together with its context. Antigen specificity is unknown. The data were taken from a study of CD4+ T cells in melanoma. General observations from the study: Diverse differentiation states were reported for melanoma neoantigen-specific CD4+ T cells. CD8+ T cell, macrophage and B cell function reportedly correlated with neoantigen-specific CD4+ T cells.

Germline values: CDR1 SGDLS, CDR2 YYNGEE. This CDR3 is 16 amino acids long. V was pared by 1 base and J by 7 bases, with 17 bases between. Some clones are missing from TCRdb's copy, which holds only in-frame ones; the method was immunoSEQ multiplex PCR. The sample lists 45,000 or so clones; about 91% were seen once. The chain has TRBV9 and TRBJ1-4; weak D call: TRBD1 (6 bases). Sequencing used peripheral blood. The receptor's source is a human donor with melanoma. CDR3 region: CASSVRGQFGVEKLFF. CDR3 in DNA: TGTGCCAGCAGCGTACGCGGACAGTTCGGGGTTGAAAAACTGTTTTTT.